These 25 T cell receptor beta chains were sequenced from one sample in a study of neurological immune-mediated disorders. TCRdb itself ran the 5' RACE reads through MiXCR, one entry per CDR3 protein. This table has roughly 56,000 distinct CDR3 sequences, roughly 11% appearing once. The sequenced material came from PBMCs. The receptors were sampled from a man aged 60 to 69 in good health.

This clonotype has a count of ten or more. V is TRBV20-1 and J is TRBJ1-1, with D uncertain. V was clipped by 8 bases and J by 4 bases, with 8 bases between them. The CDR3 length is 10 residues. The germline gives CDR1 DFQATT, CDR2 SNEGSKA (reference sequence). CDR3 bases: TGCAGTACTCCCACCACTGAAGCTTTCTTT. This codes for CSTPTTEAFF.

This clonotype has a count of ten or more. The V and J genes are TRBV7-2 and TRBJ1-2; D not certain. This CDR3 is built from 14 residues. V lost 5 bases and J lost 8, with 18 bases in between. The germline V gene encodes CDR1 SGHTA and CDR2 FQGNSA. The CDR3 loop reads CASSPVGRSEGYTF. The CDR3 DNA sequence: TGTGCCAGCAGCCCCGTCGGACGTTCGGAAGGCTACACCTTC.

This clonotype was picked up many times. The chain has TRBV5-1 and TRBJ1-6; possibly TRBD1 for D (5 bases). The CDR3 loop spans 13 amino acids. Germline V gene data show CDR1 as SGHRS and CDR2 as YFSETQ. Trimming pared 2 bases from V and 5 bases from J, leaving 5 bases between. Written as DNA, the CDR3 is TGCGCCAGCAGCTTAGGGGATAATTCACCCCTCCACTTT. It is translated as CASSLGDNSPLHF.

This clonotype was counted many times. J is TRBJ1-2 and V is TRBV28; 9 nucleotides match TRBD1. The CDR3 totals 17 residues. V lost 5 bases, J lost 8 bases, and 18 bases stayed unmatched. Germline lookup yields CDR1 MDHEN and CDR2 SYDVKM. CDR3 residues: CASSAPRGTGLRGGYTF. CDR3 DNA sequence: TGTGCCAGCAGTGCACCCAGGGGGACAGGGCTTCGGGGAGGCTACACCTTC.

This clonotype was recorded at least ten times. The V and J genes are TRBV7-6 and TRBJ1-6, with 9 bases identical to TRBD1. There are 16 residues in the CDR3. The V gene end was trimmed by 5 bases and the J gene end by 9 bases; junction bases not matched to a gene: 11. Per the germline V gene, CDR1 is SGHVS and CDR2 is FNYEAQ. CDR3 amino acids: CASSRSAGTGSSPLHF. CDR3 coding DNA: TGTGCCAGCAGCAGATCCGCCGGGACAGGGAGTTCACCCCTCCACTTT.

On this clonotype itself: One end of the junction fails to match germline, which may point to a read error. In nucleotides, the CDR3 is TGTGTCAGCAGGGCCAGGGATACAACTAATGAAAAACGGTTTTTT. Its translation: CVSRARDTTNEKRFF. V gene TRBV6-6 combines with J gene TRBJ1-4; TRBD1 is a possible D gene (5 bases). This CDR3 spans 15 amino acids. The germline V gene has CDR1 MNHNY and CDR2 SVGAGI (reference sequence).

This clonotype was counted many times. The chain recombines TRBV15 with TRBJ2-3; TRBD2 matches at 9 bases. The junction had 13 bases not matched to a gene; V was cut back by 0 bases and J by 6 bases. Germline assignment: CDR1 LNHNV and CDR2 YYDKDF (reference sequence). The CDR3 extends over 18 amino acids. The CDR3 sequence is CATSREDLGAGGRDTQYF. The DNA for the CDR3 is TGTGCCACCAGCAGAGAAGATTTGGGAGCGGGGGGCCGGGATACGCAGTATTTT.

This clonotype came up many times. CDR3 DNA: TGCGCCAGCAGCCATTCCCCCGGGACCAAAAACATTCAGTACTTC. Its translation is CASSHSPGTKNIQYF. This rearrangement joins TRBV4-3 to TRBJ2-4; D is perhaps TRBD2 (5 bases). Germline V gene data show CDR1 as LGHNA and CDR2 as YSLEER. V was cut by 3 bases and J by 2 bases, with 11 bases left in between. CDR3 length: 15 amino acids.

Ten or more counts support this clonotype. The chain is built from TRBV7-2 and TRBJ2-7; D is ambiguous. The CDR3 is made up of 13 amino acids. V lost 3 bases to trimming and J lost 0 bases, with 6 bases between them. Germline-derived CDR1 and CDR2 are SGHTA and FQGNSA. CDR3 sequence reads: CASSFERSYEQYF. DNA of the CDR3: TGTGCCAGCAGCTTTGAGCGCTCCTACGAGCAGTACTTC. Full variable domain (missing parts from reference TRBV7-2 and TRBJ2-7): GAGVSQSPSNKVTEKGKDVELRCDPISGHTALYWYRQSLGQGLEFLIYFQGNSAPDKSGLPSDRFSAERTGGSVSTLTIQRTQQEDSAVYLCASSFERSYEQYFGPGTRLTVT.

This clonotype was found many times. V and J are TRBV7-2 and TRBJ2-2; the D gene is possibly TRBD2 (5 bases). Germline CDR1 is SGHTA and CDR2 is FQGNSA. The CDR3 loop spans 13 amino acids. Trimming pared 7 bases from V and 5 bases from J, leaving 11 bases between. The DNA of the CDR3 is TGTGCCAGCAAACGGGGAGCGACCGGGGAGCTGTTTTTT. Residues: CASKRGATGELFF. The variable domain in full, completed from reference TRBV7-2 and TRBJ2-2, reads GAGVSQSPSNKVTEKGKDVELRCDPISGHTALYWYRQSLGQGLEFLIYFQGNSAPDKSGLPSDRFSAERTGGSVSTLTIQRTQQEDSAVYLCASKRGATGELFFGEGSRLTVL.

This clonotype was seen repeatedly, ten times or more. The chain uses TRBV18 and TRBJ2-3; possible D gene TRBD2, 5 bases. Trimming took off 8 bases at V and 1 base at J, with 13 bases between the two ends. CDR3 length: 14 residues. From germline, CDR1 is KGHSH and CDR2 LQKENI. CDR3 coding DNA: TGTGCCAGCCGACCCTCCGGGGGCACAGATACGCAGTATTTT. Protein: CASRPSGGTDTQYF.

V gene TRBV5-1 combines with J gene TRBJ1-2; no clear D. CDR3 length: 13 amino acids. Germline CDR1 reads SGHRS; CDR2 reads YFSETQ. V lost 2 bases, J lost 4 bases, and 9 bases lay in between. CDR3: CASSFGESYGYTF. CDR3 bases: TGCGCCAGCAGCTTCGGGGAATCCTATGGCTACACCTTC. The variable domain in full, completed from reference TRBV5-1 and TRBJ1-2, reads KAGVTQTPRYLIKTRGQQVTLSCSPISGHRSVSWYQQTPGQGLQFLFEYFSETQRNKGNFPGRFSGRQFSNSRSEMNVSTLELGDSALYLCASSFGESYGYTFGSGTRLTVV.

Ten or more counts support this clonotype. The rearrangement joins TRBV29-1 to TRBJ2-2, with TRBD1 as a possible D gene (5 bases). The CDR3 is 13 residues long. V shed 6 bases and J shed 0 bases, with 8 bases lying between them. CDR1 and CDR2 (germline): SQVTM, ANQGSEA. The CDR3, as DNA: TGCAGCGTCCAGGGTACGAACACCGGGGAGCTGTTTTTT. Translation gives CSVQGTNTGELFF.

In this sample, this clonotype turned up many times. The genes are TRBV15 and TRBJ2-7, with TRBD1 matching over 7 bases. Looked up from germline, CDR1 is LNHNV and CDR2 is YYDKDF (reference sequence). This CDR3 is built from 17 residues. Trimming at V came to 0 bases and at J to 4 bases, leaving 12 bases not matched to a gene. CDR3 region: CATSRDLGTVNFYEQYF. In DNA, the CDR3 is TGTGCCACCAGCAGAGATTTAGGGACAGTGAACTTTTACGAGCAGTACTTC.

A few counts support this clonotype. The genes are TRBV5-5 and TRBJ2-7, with 7 nucleotides matching TRBD1. This CDR3 contains 16 residues. Unmatched junction bases numbered 10, after V lost 4 bases and J lost 0 bases. Per germline, CDR1 SGHKS and CDR2 YYEKEE (reference sequence). CDR3 loop: CASSPLDRTSSYEQYF. Here the CDR3 DNA reads TGTGCCAGCAGCCCTTTGGACAGGACGAGCTCCTACGAGCAGTACTTC.

This clonotype has at least ten counts. V and J are TRBV9 and TRBJ1-5; D gene ambiguous. Trimming shortened V by 0 bases and J by 3 bases, and 10 bases separated the two germline ends. The CDR3 runs 15 residues. Germline V gene sequence: CDR1 SGDLS, CDR2 YYNGEE. CDR3 residues: CASSVVPDVNQPQHF. Written as DNA, the CDR3 is TGTGCCAGCAGCGTAGTCCCGGACGTCAATCAGCCCCAGCATTTT.

The sample holds many counts of this clonotype. The rearrangement uses TRBV20-1 and TRBJ2-1, with 8 bases that match TRBD2. The CDR3 sequence is 20 residues long. Germline V gives CDR1 DFQATT, CDR2 SNEGSKA (reference sequence). V lost 1 base, J lost 0 bases, and 17 bases stayed unmatched. The CDR3 loop reads CSARVSAGAGARGSYNEQFF. Written as DNA, the CDR3 is TGCAGTGCTAGAGTTTCGGCGGGAGCGGGGGCCCGGGGCTCCTACAATGAGCAGTTCTTC.

Many counts were recorded for this clonotype. This rearrangement joins TRBV7-9 to TRBJ1-3; no firm D call. Germline V gives CDR1 SEHNR, CDR2 FQNEAQ (reference sequence). The V end was cut by 10 bases, the J end by 0 bases, with 7 bases between. The CDR3 is 12 amino acids. The CDR3 spells CAILPSGNTIYF. CDR3 bases: TGTGCCATCCTACCCTCTGGAAACACCATATATTTT.

The table lists this clonotype with many counts. CDR3 nucleotide sequence: TGTGCCAGCAGCCAAGAGTTCTCGGGAACAGATACGCAGTATTTT. It codes for CASSQEFSGTDTQYF. V usage is TRBV4-2 and J usage is TRBJ2-3, with D maybe TRBD2 (5 bases). Germline loops: CDR1 LGHNA, CDR2 YNFKEQ. This CDR3 has 15 amino acids. V lost 0 bases and J 3 bases, leaving 10 bases between the germline ends.

This clonotype appeared many times. The chain joins TRBV20-1 to TRBJ2-4; D is perhaps TRBD2 (7 bases). This CDR3 contains 13 residues. Germline values: CDR1 DFQATT, CDR2 SNEGSKA (reference sequence). V lost 5 bases and J lost 8, with 16 bases in between. CDR3 residues: CSAVGGGLDIQYF. CDR3 coding DNA: TGCAGTGCTGTGGGGGGGGGCCTTGACATTCAGTACTTC.

This clonotype showed up many times. This sequence joins TRBV6-6 and TRBJ2-7; D might be TRBD1 or TRBD2, each matching 6 bases. Germline V gene data show CDR1 as MNHNY and CDR2 as SVGAGI (reference sequence). This CDR3 contains 14 residues. V lost 7 bases and J lost 3, with 16 bases in between. The DNA of the CDR3 is TGTGCCAGCACCCCACCGGAGGGGGGCTACGAGCAGTACTTC. It yields the protein CASTPPEGGYEQYF.

This rearrangement joins TRBV12-3 or TRBV12-4 to TRBJ1-5; D not certain. V lost 8 bases and J 5 bases, leaving 7 bases between the germline ends. This CDR3 is built from 11 residues. CDR3 loop: CASGDYQPQHF. DNA of the CDR3: TGTGCCAGCGGGGATTATCAGCCCCAGCATTTT.

This clonotype was found many times. This chain joins TRBV7-2 and TRBJ1-1; D is possibly TRBD1 (5 bases). The V end was cut by 5 bases, the J end by 0 bases, with 13 bases between. This CDR3 has 15 residues. The germline CDR1 and CDR2 sequences are SGHTA and FQGNSA. CDR3 residues: CASSAQGLLNTEAFF. The CDR3 region has the DNA TGTGCCAGCAGCGCCCAGGGTCTATTGAACACTGAAGCTTTCTTT. The full variable domain, with the rest looked up from reference TRBV7-2 and TRBJ1-1, is GAGVSQSPSNKVTEKGKDVELRCDPISGHTALYWYRQSLGQGLEFLIYFQGNSAPDKSGLPSDRFSAERTGGSVSTLTIQRTQQEDSAVYLCASSAQGLLNTEAFFGQGTRLTVV.

This clonotype was seen repeatedly, ten times or more. V gene TRBV4-3 combines with J gene TRBJ2-1; D perhaps matches TRBD1 (7 bases). The V gene's germline CDR1 is LGHNA and CDR2 YSLEER. The CDR3 extends over 15 amino acids. V was clipped by 4 bases and J by 8 bases, with 18 bases between them. The CDR3 sequence is CASSLAGGGTDEQFF. CDR3 nucleotides: TGCGCCAGCAGCCTGGCTGGAGGGGGCACGGATGAGCAGTTCTTC.

Many counts were recorded for this clonotype. V gene TRBV7-3 combines with J gene TRBJ1-1; 9 bases align to TRBD1. The germline gives CDR1 SGHTA, CDR2 FQGTGA. Trimming removed 4 bases from V and 6 bases from J; junction bases left unmatched: 3. This CDR3 has 13 residues. CDR3 region: CASSSTGGAEAFF. The CDR3 nucleotides are TGTGCCAGCAGCTCGACAGGGGGTGCTGAAGCTTTCTTT.